Below are 30 T cell receptor beta chains sequenced from a single sample in a study of T cell clonotyping in hematopoietic cell transplantation. TCRdb keeps only in-frame clones here, not all; method: immunoSEQ multiplex PCR. The sample holds roughly 12,000 clones, 85% to 95% seen once. Sequencing used peripheral blood mononuclear cells. These TCRs come from a woman between 50 and 59 years old in good health. Some clones in this sample may be carry-over from other donors' samples.

The chain is built from TRBV5-1 and TRBJ2-5; tentatively, D is TRBD2 (5 bases). The CDR3 loop spans 14 amino acids. Germline V CDR1 and CDR2: SGHRS, YFSETQ. Trimming shortened V by 2 bases and J by 8 bases, and 16 bases separated the two germline ends. This chain's CDR3 is CASSLTDSPGTQYF. CDR3 DNA sequence: TGCGCCAGCAGCTTAACGGACTCCCCAGGCACCCAGTACTTC.

The V and J genes are TRBV7-8 and TRBJ2-7; TRBD2 is a possible D gene (6 bases). CDR3 size: 14 residues. CDR1 and CDR2 from the germline V gene are SGHVS and FQNEAQ. The V gene lost 3 bases and the J gene lost 3 bases, with 12 bases spanning the gap. CDR3 bases: TGTGCCAGCAGCTTTGTGGGGGGTCTCTACGAGCAGTACTTC. It encodes CASSFVGGLYEQYF.

The chain uses TRBV4-3 and TRBJ2-2; maybe TRBD1 (5 bases). Per germline, CDR1 LGHNA and CDR2 YSLEER. V dropped 0 bases and J dropped 6 bases, with 14 bases sitting between them. The CDR3 length is 16 residues. The CDR3 sequence: CASSQDSLLRAGELFF. The DNA of the CDR3 is TGCGCCAGCAGCCAAGATAGTCTCCTCAGGGCCGGGGAGCTGTTTTTT.

The chain combines TRBV19 with TRBJ2-2; D possibly corresponds to TRBD1 (6 bases). V lost 7 bases and J 2 bases, leaving 11 bases between the germline ends. Germline CDR1 and CDR2: LNHDA and SQIVND (reference sequence). The CDR3 sequence is 14 residues long. The CDR3 DNA is TGTGCCAGTACTGCCGGGACAAACACCGGGGAGCTGTTTTTT. Protein product: CASTAGTNTGELFF.

In its sample, this clone was seen once. The chain couples TRBV5-1 to TRBJ1-2, with D possibly being TRBD1 (6 bases). V lost 4 bases to trimming and J lost 5 bases, with 27 bases between them. CDR1 and CDR2 from the germline V gene are SGHRS and YFSETQ. The CDR3 has 18 residues. CDR3 protein: CASSPQITGPSATYGYTF. In DNA form, the CDR3 reads TGCGCCAGCAGCCCCCAGATAACAGGGCCCTCGGCAACTTATGGCTACACCTTC.

The V gene is TRBV27, the J gene TRBJ2-7, with a weak D call TRBD1 (6 bases). The V gene's germline CDR1 is MNHEY and CDR2 SMNVEV (reference sequence). Trimming removed 6 bases at V and 3 bases at J, with 9 bases between. The CDR3 runs to 12 residues. The CDR3 here is CASRRGIYEQYF. CDR3 bases: TGTGCCAGCAGAAGGGGGATCTACGAGCAGTACTTC.

The chain combines TRBV7-2 with TRBJ2-7; TRBD2 matches 8 bases. Per germline, CDR1 SGHTA and CDR2 FQGNSA. Germline trimming cut 2 bases from V and 4 bases from J; bases unmatched to any gene: 4. The CDR3 is made up of 14 amino acids. CDR3 DNA: TGTGCCAGCAGCTTAAACGGGGGGGGGTACGAGCAGTACTTC. It specifies CASSLNGGGYEQYF.

The genes are TRBV5-6 and TRBJ1-6; TRBD1 matches at 7 bases. The CDR3 is 14 residues long. Germline lookup yields CDR1 SGHDT and CDR2 YYEEEE. V gave up 1 base and J gave up 9 bases; unmatched junction bases: 4. This CDR3 is CASSLIAGGSPLHF. The DNA for the CDR3 is TGTGCCAGCAGCTTGATTGCAGGGGGTTCACCCCTCCACTTT.

This clone was found once. This rearrangement joins TRBV30 to TRBJ1-3, with D uncertain. V dropped 4 bases and J dropped 0 bases, with 7 bases sitting between them. CDR1 and CDR2 (germline): GTSNPN, SVGIG (reference sequence). The CDR3 sequence is 13 residues long. The CDR3 DNA is TGTGCCTGGACGCGTGCCTCTGGAAACACCATATATTTT. This codes for CAWTRASGNTIYF. Complete variable domain (other parts from reference TRBV30 and TRBJ1-3): SQTIHQWPATLVQPVGSPLSLECTVEGTSNPNLYWYRQAAGRGLQLLFYSVGIGQISSEVPQNLSASRPQDRQFILSSKKLLLSDSGFYLCAWTRASGNTIYFGEGSWLTVV.

The chain uses TRBV5-1 and TRBJ1-2, with TRBD1 as a possible D gene (6 bases). CDR1 SGHRS and CDR2 YFSETQ come from the germline V gene. Trimming pared 1 base from V and 7 bases from J, leaving 11 bases between. The CDR3 is 13 amino acids. CDR3 sequence: CASSLYSGAGYTF. In DNA form, the CDR3 reads TGCGCCAGCAGCTTGTATTCGGGGGCTGGCTACACCTTC. Full variable domain (rest looked up from reference TRBV5-1 and TRBJ1-2): KAGVTQTPRYLIKTRGQQVTLSCSPISGHRSVSWYQQTPGQGLQFLFEYFSETQRNKGNFPGRFSGRQFSNSRSEMNVSTLELGDSALYLCASSLYSGAGYTFGSGTRLTVV.

The V call is TRBV4-2, the J call TRBJ2-5; the D gene is possibly TRBD2 (5 bases). The V end lost 0 bases, the J end lost 11 bases, and 7 bases lay between the germline ends. The CDR3 runs to 11 residues. Germline CDR1 and CDR2: LGHNA and YNFKEQ. The CDR3 DNA reads as TGTGCCAGCAGCCAAGAAAGGGAGCAGTACTTC. Translating it yields CASSQEREQYF.

This chain connects TRBV7-9 to TRBJ2-7; D is possibly TRBD2 (6 bases). Trimming left V 3 bases short and J 4 bases short, with 19 bases between. The length of the CDR3 is 16 residues. Germline-derived CDR1 and CDR2 are SEHNR and FQNEAQ (reference sequence). The CDR3 region has the DNA TGTGCCAGCAGCTTCGCCGGGAGCGAGGGTCGGTACGAGCAGTACTTC. It codes for CASSFAGSEGRYEQYF.

The V and J genes are TRBV4-2 and TRBJ2-1; D is possibly TRBD2 (6 bases). CDR1 is LGHNA, CDR2 YNFKEQ, per germline. The CDR3 consists of 20 residues. The V and J ends lost 0 bases and 0 bases respectively, with 21 bases between them. The DNA for the CDR3 is TGTGCCAGCAGCCAAGATCCACAAGCGCCGGGACTTATCTCCTACAATGAGCAGTTCTTC. Its protein is CASSQDPQAPGLISYNEQFF.

This clone appeared once. The V and J genes are TRBV5-1 and TRBJ1-2, with 7 bases identical to TRBD1. Germline V gives CDR1 SGHRS, CDR2 YFSETQ. The CDR3 is 15 residues long. Losses at the gene ends were 0 bases for V and 6 bases for J; bases not matched to a gene: 8. CDR3 residues: CASSLGAGTEDGYTF. As DNA, the CDR3 is TGCGCCAGCAGCTTGGGGGCCGGGACAGAGGATGGCTACACCTTC.

The J gene is TRBJ1-1, the V gene TRBV30; D is unclear. This CDR3 is built from 14 residues. In germline, CDR1 is GTSNPN, CDR2 SVGIG (reference sequence). The V end was cut by 4 bases, the J end by 3 bases, with 15 bases between. In DNA form, the CDR3 reads TGTGCCTGGAAACTGGATCGGGTCCACACTGAAGCTTTCTTT. Amino acids: CAWKLDRVHTEAFF.

The V and J genes are TRBV4-2 and TRBJ2-3; D gene unclear. V gave up 3 bases and J gave up 6 bases, with 10 bases separating them. The CDR3 has 13 amino acids. CDR1 and CDR2 (germline): LGHNA, YNFKEQ. In nucleotides, the CDR3 is TGTGCCAGCAGCCATGGAGCTGCTGATACGCAGTATTTT. Encoded protein: CASSHGAADTQYF.

This clone was observed a few times. V and J are TRBV11-1 and TRBJ2-7, with D possibly matching TRBD1 (6 bases). The V end was cut by 1 base, the J end by 3 bases, with 16 bases between. Germline loops: CDR1 SGHAT, CDR2 FQDESV (reference sequence). CDR3 length: 16 residues. CDR3 DNA: TGTGCCAGCAGCTTAGTATCGTCAGGGGATCACTACGAGCAGTACTTC. Its translation: CASSLVSSGDHYEQYF.

The chain is built from TRBV7-9 and TRBJ2-1; D tentatively reads TRBD1 or TRBD2 (6 bases each). There are 16 residues in the CDR3. V dropped 5 bases and J dropped 7 bases, with 21 bases sitting between them. From germline, CDR1 is SEHNR and CDR2 FQNEAQ (reference sequence). The chain's CDR3 is CASSKQGGLLNNEQFF. CDR3 DNA: TGTGCCAGCAGCAAACAAGGGGGGTTGCTAAATAATGAGCAGTTCTTC.

The rearrangement links TRBV11-3 to TRBJ2-2; 7 bases align to TRBD2. The CDR3 spans 17 residues. Germline values: CDR1 SGHNT, CDR2 YENEEA. V lost 5 bases, J lost 0 bases, and 9 bases stayed unmatched. In DNA form, the CDR3 reads TGTGCCAGCAGCCCTTCAGCGCTAGCGGCGAACACCGGGGAGCTGTTTTTT. Residues: CASSPSALAANTGELFF.

J is TRBJ1-4 and V is TRBV7-9, with a possible D match to TRBD1 (5 bases). V was pared by 4 bases and J by 4 bases, with 13 bases between. This CDR3 has 15 residues. Germline-derived CDR1 and CDR2 are SEHNR and FQNEAQ (reference sequence). CDR3 sequence (DNA): TGTGCCAGCAGCTCCTCGACAGCTTTTAATGAAAAACTGTTTTTT. Its translation is CASSSSTAFNEKLFF.

The chain combines TRBV7-7 with TRBJ1-4; D gene ambiguous. CDR3 length: 16 residues. Trimming took 5 bases from V and 5 from J, leaving 18 bases between them. Germline CDR1 reads SSHAT; CDR2 reads FNYEAQ (reference sequence). CDR3 bases: TGTGCCAGCAGCCCCCAGGCAACCCCGAAGAATGAAAAACTGTTTTTT. Protein sequence: CASSPQATPKNEKLFF.

The chain combines TRBV11-2 with TRBJ2-1; 7 bases match TRBD2. CDR1 is SGHAT and CDR2 is FQNNGV in the germline V gene. This CDR3 comprises 15 residues. V was pared by 1 base and J by 4 bases, with 4 bases of the junction left unmatched. CDR3 region: CASSLAPSGYNEQFF. In DNA, the CDR3 is TGTGCCAGCAGCTTAGCCCCTAGCGGTTACAATGAGCAGTTCTTC. Full variable domain (missing parts from reference TRBV11-2 and TRBJ2-1): EAGVAQSPRYKIIEKRQSVAFWCNPISGHATLYWYQQILGQGPKLLIQFQNNGVVDDSQLPKDRFSAERLKGVDSTLKIQPAKLEDSAVYLCASSLAPSGYNEQFFGPGTRLTVL.

V usage is TRBV10-3 and J usage is TRBJ1-1, with 7 bases matching TRBD1. The germline V gene has CDR1 ENHRY and CDR2 SYGVKD. The CDR3 length is 13 residues. V was pared by 6 bases and J by 3 bases, with 4 bases of the junction left unmatched. CDR3 sequence reads: CAIREDRDTEAFF. CDR3 DNA: TGTGCCATCAGGGAAGACAGGGACACTGAAGCTTTCTTT.

This rearrangement joins TRBV28 to TRBJ2-7; the D is unclear. There are 14 residues in the CDR3. Trimming left V 7 bases short and J 2 bases short, with 15 bases between. CDR1 is MDHEN, CDR2 SYDVKM, per germline. The CDR3 spells CASNTPTPPYEQYF. The CDR3 bases are TGTGCCAGCAACACACCTACCCCCCCCTACGAGCAGTACTTC.

This clone was recorded only once. V is TRBV7-2 and J is TRBJ2-5; TRBD2 aligns across 10 bases. The germline CDR1 and CDR2 sequences are SGHTA and FQGNSA. The CDR3 length is 15 residues. Losses at the gene ends were 5 bases for V and 5 bases for J; bases not matched to a gene: 8. CDR3: CASSTSSGGFETQYF. The CDR3 DNA reads TGTGCCAGCAGCACTTCTAGCGGGGGTTTCGAGACCCAGTACTTC.

V usage is TRBV28 and J usage is TRBJ1-2; D gene uncertain. Germline V gene sequence: CDR1 MDHEN, CDR2 SYDVKM. The V gene lost 5 bases and the J gene lost 2 bases, with 3 bases spanning the gap. The CDR3 sequence is 11 residues long. In DNA, the CDR3 is TGTGCCAGCAGTACAAACTATGGCTACACCTTC. Its translation: CASSTNYGYTF.

In its sample, this clone was seen once. The rearrangement uses TRBV2 and TRBJ1-5; D possibly corresponds to TRBD1 (6 bases). This CDR3 has 15 amino acids. Germline V gives CDR1 SNHLY, CDR2 FYNNEI. The V end lost 2 bases, the J end lost 2 bases, and 10 bases lay between the germline ends. CDR3 protein: CASSERGGGNQPQHF. Here the CDR3 DNA reads TGTGCCAGCAGTGAAAGGGGGGGCGGCAATCAGCCCCAGCATTTT. The variable domain in full, with the rest retrieved from reference TRBV2 and TRBJ1-5, is EPEVTQTPSHQVTQMGQEVILRCVPISNHLYFYWYRQILGQKVEFLVSFYNNEISEKSEIFDDQFSVERPDGSNFTLKIRSTKLEDSAMYFCASSERGGGNQPQHFGDGTRLSIL.

The V call is TRBV18, the J call TRBJ1-1, with D tentatively TRBD1 (5 bases). In germline, CDR1 is KGHSH, CDR2 LQKENI. This CDR3 is 16 amino acids long. Trimming stripped 2 bases from V and 0 bases from J, with 13 bases between. DNA of the CDR3: TGTGCCAGCTCACCATTTTGGGACTCGCTGAACACTGAAGCTTTCTTT. It codes for CASSPFWDSLNTEAFF. The variable domain in full, completed from reference TRBV18 and TRBJ1-1, reads NAGVMQNPRHLVRRRGQEARLRCSPMKGHSHVYWYRQLPEEGLKFMVYLQKENIIDESGMPKERFSAEFPKEGPSILRIQQVVRGDSAAYFCASSPFWDSLNTEAFFGQGTRLTVV.

This chain connects TRBV6-4 to TRBJ1-2; D not resolved. This CDR3 has 13 residues. Germline lookup yields CDR1 MRHNA and CDR2 SNTAGT. V shed 6 bases and J shed 8 bases, with 16 bases lying between them. This chain's CDR3 is CASSSSERDGYTF. CDR3 nucleotides: TGTGCCAGCAGCTCCTCGGAGAGAGACGGCTACACCTTC.

The chain recombines TRBV7-2 with TRBJ2-2; D may be TRBD2 (6 bases). V lost 5 bases, J lost 4 bases, and 11 bases lay in between. The germline V gene encodes CDR1 SGHTA and CDR2 FQGNSA. The CDR3 contains 14 residues. The CDR3, as DNA: TGTGCCAGCAGCACCCAAGCGGGCACCGGGGAGCTGTTTTTT. Translated: CASSTQAGTGELFF.